This T cell receptor beta chain originates from a study of T cell changes during pregnancy in multiple sclerosis. TCRdb's table, derived via immunoSEQ multiplex PCR, lists solely in-frame clones and lacks some. The sample yields about 44,000 clones, 92% seen once. There are 16 residues in the CDR3. Germline V gives CDR1 MRHNA, CDR2 SNTAGT. V shed 2 bases, J shed 4 bases, and the junction held 7 bases outside the gene matches. The receptor's source is a female donor with multiple sclerosis, enrolled in a pregnancy study. The chain joins TRBV6-4 to TRBJ2-1; 8 bases map to TRBD2. Source material: peripheral blood. CDR3 protein: CASSDLMASGYNEQFF. Here the CDR3 DNA reads TGTGCCAGCAGTGACCTGATGGCTAGCGGGTACAATGAGCAGTTCTTC.